This TCR beta chain was sequenced during a study of human T cells and chemical hapten exposure. Study overall: Variability of per-sample TCR yields stemmed mainly from small differences in pooled library volume. Study-level points and caveats: TCRs at high frequency, those above 1 in 1000, did not change with DPC sensitization.

This clonotype was picked up many times. Antigen: not known. Time point here: healthy volunteer bleed at 6 weeks. The template was total RNA from unfractionated whole blood. Trimming at V came to 2 bases and at J to 13 bases, leaving 10 bases not matched to a gene. CDR3 length equals 14 residues. Per germline, CDR1 KGHSH and CDR2 LQKENI. The library gave individual cDNA molecules unique molecular identifiers. Methods used by the authors: With a range of roughly 23,224 to 690,600, the median per sample was roughly 97,000 TCRs. TCRdb ran MiXCR on the RACE reads and lists one entry per CDR3 protein. TCRdb, not the authors, supplied the V and J calls. The sample carries tens of thousands of distinct CDR3 sequences, around 5.9% recorded once.

This rearrangement joins TRBV18 to TRBJ2-1, with 8 bases identical to TRBD2. This sequence originates from a human donor in good health. Some clones in this sample may be carry-over from other donors' samples. Sequenced: whole blood. The CDR3 coding sequence is TGTGCCAGCTCACCATCCGGGGGGGCCGGTCACCAGTTCTTC. Residues: CASSPSGGAGHQFF.